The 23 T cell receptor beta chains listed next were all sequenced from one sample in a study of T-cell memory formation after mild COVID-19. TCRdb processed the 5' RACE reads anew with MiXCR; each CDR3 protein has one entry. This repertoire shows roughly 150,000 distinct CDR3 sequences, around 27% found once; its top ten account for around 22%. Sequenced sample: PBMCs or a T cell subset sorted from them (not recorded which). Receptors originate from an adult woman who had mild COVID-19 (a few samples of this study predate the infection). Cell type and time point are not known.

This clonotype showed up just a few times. The CDR3 DNA follows: TGCGCCAGCAGCCCCTCGGATGACGGGGGAGGCACAGATACGCAGTATTTT. Amino acid sequence: CASSPSDDGGGTDTQYF. This chain links TRBV4-1 with TRBJ2-3, with a tentative D call TRBD2 (6 bases). V gave up 4 bases and J gave up 1 base, with 18 bases separating them. Germline-derived CDR1 and CDR2 are MGHRA and YSYEKL. CDR3 length equals 17 residues.

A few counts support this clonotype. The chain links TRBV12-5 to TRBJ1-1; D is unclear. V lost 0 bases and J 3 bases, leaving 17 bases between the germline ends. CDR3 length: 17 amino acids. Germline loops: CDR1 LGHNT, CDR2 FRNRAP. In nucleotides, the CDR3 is TGTGCTAGTGGTTTGGTAGTGGGTTACCCCGTGGACACTGAAGCTTTCTTT. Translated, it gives CASGLVVGYPVDTEAFF.

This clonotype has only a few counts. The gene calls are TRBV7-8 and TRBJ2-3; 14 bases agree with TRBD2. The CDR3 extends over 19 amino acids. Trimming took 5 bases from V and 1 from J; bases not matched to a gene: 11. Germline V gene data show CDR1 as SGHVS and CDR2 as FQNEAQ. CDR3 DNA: TGTGCCAGCAGCCCGCGAAACCCGGGACTAGCGGGGGGCACAGATACGCAGTATTTT. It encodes CASSPRNPGLAGGTDTQYF.

The CDR3 is CASSVTWGGSYEQYF. As DNA, the CDR3 is TGTGCCAGCAGTGTAACCTGGGGTGGGTCCTACGAGCAGTACTTC. The V call is TRBV27, the J call TRBJ2-7, with D unresolved. Between the trimmed V and J ends, which lost 5 bases and 1 base, there was a span of 15 bases. The CDR3 runs 15 residues. CDR1 and CDR2 (germline): MNHEY, SMNVEV (reference sequence).

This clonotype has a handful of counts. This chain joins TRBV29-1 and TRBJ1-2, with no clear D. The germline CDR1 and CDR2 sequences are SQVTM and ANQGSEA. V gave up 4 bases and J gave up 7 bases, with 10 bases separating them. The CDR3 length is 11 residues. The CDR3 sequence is CSVGGVLGYTF. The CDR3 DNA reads TGCAGCGTTGGTGGCGTGCTTGGCTACACCTTC.

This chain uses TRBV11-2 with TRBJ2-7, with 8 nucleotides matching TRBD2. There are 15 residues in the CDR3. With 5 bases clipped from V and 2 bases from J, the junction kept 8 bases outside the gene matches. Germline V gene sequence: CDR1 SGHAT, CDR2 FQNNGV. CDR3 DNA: TGTGCCAGCAGCCCTACCGGGACTAGTACCTACGAGCAGTACTTC. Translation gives CASSPTGTSTYEQYF.

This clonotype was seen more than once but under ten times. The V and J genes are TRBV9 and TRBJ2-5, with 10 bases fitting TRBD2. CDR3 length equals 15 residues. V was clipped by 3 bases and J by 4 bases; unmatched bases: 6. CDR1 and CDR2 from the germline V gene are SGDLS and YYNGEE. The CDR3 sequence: CASSEGLAVGETQYF. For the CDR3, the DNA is TGTGCCAGCAGCGAAGGACTAGCGGTAGGAGAGACCCAGTACTTC. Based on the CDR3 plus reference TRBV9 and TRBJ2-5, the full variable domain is DSGVTQTPKHLITATGQRVTLRCSPRSGDLSVYWYQQSLDQGLQFLIQYYNGEERAKGNILERFSAQQFPDLHSELNLSSLELGDSALYFCASSEGLAVGETQYFGPGTRLLVL.

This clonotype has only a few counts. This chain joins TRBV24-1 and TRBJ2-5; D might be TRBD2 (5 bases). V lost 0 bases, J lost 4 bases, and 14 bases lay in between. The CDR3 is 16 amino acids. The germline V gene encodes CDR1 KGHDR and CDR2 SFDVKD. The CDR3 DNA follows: TGTGCCACCAGTGATTTGAGCGTCGGAGCGGTAGAGACCCAGTACTTC. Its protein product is CATSDLSVGAVETQYF.

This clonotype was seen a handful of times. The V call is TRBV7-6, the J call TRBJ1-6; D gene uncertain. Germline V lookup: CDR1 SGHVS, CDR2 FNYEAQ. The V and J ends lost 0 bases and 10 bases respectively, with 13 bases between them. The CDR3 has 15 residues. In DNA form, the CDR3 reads TGTGCCAGCAGCTTAGCAGCGCAATCCGACTCACCCCTCCACTTT. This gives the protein CASSLAAQSDSPLHF.

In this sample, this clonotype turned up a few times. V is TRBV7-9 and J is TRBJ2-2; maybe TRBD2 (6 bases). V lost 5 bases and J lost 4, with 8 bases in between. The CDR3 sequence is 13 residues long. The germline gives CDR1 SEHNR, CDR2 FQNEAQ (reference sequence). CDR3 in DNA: TGTGCCAGCAGCCAGGAGGGCACCGGGGAGCTGTTTTTT. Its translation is CASSQEGTGELFF.

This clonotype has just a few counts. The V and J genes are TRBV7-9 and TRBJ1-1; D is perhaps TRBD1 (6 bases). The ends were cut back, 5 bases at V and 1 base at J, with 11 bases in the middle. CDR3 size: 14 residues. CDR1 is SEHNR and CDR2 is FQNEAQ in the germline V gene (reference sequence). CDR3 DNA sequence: TGTGCCAGCAGCGAGGCAGGGGCGAACACTGAAGCTTTCTTT. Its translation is CASSEAGANTEAFF.

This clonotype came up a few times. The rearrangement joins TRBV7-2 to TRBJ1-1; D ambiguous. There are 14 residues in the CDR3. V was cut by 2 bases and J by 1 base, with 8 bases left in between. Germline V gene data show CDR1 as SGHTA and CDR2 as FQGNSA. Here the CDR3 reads CASSLSPTNTEAFF. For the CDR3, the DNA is TGTGCCAGCAGCTTATCCCCGACGAACACTGAAGCTTTCTTT.

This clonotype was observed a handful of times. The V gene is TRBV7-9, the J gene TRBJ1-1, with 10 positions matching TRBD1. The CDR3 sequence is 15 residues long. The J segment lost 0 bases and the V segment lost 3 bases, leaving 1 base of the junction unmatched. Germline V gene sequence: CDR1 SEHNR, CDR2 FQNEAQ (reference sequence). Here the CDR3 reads CASSLGTGVNTEAFF. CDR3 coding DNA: TGTGCCAGCAGCTTGGGGACAGGGGTGAACACTGAAGCTTTCTTT.

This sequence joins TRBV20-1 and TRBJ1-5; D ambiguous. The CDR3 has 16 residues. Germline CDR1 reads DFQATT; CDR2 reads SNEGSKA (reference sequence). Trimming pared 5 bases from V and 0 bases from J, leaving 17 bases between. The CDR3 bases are TGCAGTGCTCAAGACCGGTCAACCTATAGCAATCAGCCCCAGCATTTT. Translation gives CSAQDRSTYSNQPQHF.

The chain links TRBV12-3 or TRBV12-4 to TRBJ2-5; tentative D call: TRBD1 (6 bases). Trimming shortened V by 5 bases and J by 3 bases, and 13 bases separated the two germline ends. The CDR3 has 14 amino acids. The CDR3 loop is CASSTRPGEETQYF. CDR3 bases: TGTGCCAGCAGTACCCGCCCAGGGGAAGAGACCCAGTACTTC.

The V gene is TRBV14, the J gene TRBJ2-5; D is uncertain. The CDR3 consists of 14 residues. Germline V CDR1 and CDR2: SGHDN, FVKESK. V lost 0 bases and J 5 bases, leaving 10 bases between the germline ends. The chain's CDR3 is CASSQEEDLETQYF. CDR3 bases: TGTGCCAGCAGCCAAGAGGAAGACTTGGAGACCCAGTACTTC. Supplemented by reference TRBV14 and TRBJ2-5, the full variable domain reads EAGVTQFPSHSVIEKGQTVTLRCDPISGHDNLYWYRRVMGKEIKFLLHFVKESKQDESGMPNNRFLAERTGGTYSTLKVQPAELEDSGVYFCASSQEEDLETQYFGPGTRLLVL.

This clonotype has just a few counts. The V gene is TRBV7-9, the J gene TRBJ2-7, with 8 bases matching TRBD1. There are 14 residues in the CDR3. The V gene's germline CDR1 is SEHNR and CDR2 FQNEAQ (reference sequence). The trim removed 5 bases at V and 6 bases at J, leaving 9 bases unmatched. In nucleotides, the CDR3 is TGTGCCAGCAGCCTTGGACAGGGCTTCGCCGAGCAGTACTTC. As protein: CASSLGQGFAEQYF.

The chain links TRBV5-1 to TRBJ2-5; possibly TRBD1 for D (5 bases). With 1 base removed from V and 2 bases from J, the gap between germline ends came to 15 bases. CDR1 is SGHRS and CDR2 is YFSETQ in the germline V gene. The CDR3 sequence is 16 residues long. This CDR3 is CASSLYSRGVQETQYF. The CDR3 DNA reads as TGCGCCAGCAGCTTGTATTCTAGGGGCGTTCAAGAGACCCAGTACTTC.

CDR3 nucleotides: TGTGCCAGCAGGCCGGCGGGAGAAGCCTACAATGAGCAGTTCTTC. It is translated as CASRPAGEAYNEQFF. The V gene is TRBV7-9, the J gene TRBJ2-1; 7 bases map to TRBD2. The V gene end was trimmed by 6 bases and the J gene end by 2 bases; junction bases not matched to a gene: 7. This CDR3 is built from 15 residues. Germline V gene lookup returns CDR1 SEHNR and CDR2 FQNEAQ (reference sequence).

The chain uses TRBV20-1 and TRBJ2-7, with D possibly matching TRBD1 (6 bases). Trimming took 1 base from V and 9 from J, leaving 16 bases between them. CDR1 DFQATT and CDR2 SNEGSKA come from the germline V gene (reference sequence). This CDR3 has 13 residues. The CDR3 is CSARAWGQPVQYF. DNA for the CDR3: TGCAGTGCTAGAGCGTGGGGACAACCAGTGCAGTACTTC.

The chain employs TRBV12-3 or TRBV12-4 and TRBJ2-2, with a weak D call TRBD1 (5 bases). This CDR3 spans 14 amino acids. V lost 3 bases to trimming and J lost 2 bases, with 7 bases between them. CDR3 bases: TGTGCCAGCAGTTTCCAGGGCAACACCGGGGAGCTGTTTTTT. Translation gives CASSFQGNTGELFF.

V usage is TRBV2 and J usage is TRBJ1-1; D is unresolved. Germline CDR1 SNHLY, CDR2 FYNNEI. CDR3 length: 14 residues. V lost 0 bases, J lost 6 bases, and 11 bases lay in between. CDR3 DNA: TGTGCCAGCAGTGAAGCTGGGATGAGTGCTGAAGCTTTCTTT. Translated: CASSEAGMSAEAFF.

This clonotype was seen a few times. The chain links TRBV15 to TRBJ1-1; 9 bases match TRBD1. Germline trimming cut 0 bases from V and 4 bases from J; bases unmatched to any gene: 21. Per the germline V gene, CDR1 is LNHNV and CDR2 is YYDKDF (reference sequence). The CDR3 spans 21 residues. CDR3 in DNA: TGTGCCACCAGCAGAGATTACGTTTCGTACAGGGGGCCAGCATCGGCCACTGAAGCTTTCTTT. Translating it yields CATSRDYVSYRGPASATEAFF.